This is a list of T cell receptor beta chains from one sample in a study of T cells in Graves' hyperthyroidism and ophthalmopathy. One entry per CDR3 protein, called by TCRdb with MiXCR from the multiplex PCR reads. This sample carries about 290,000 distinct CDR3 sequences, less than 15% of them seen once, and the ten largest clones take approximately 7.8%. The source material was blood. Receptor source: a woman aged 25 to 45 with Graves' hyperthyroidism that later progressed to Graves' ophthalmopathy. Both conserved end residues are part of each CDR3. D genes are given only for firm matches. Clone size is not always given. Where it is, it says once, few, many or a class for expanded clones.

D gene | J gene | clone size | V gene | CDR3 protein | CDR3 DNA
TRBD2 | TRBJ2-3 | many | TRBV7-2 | CASSHLTGLAGDTQYF | TGTGCCAGCAGCCACCTTACCGGACTAGCGGGAGATACGCAGTATTTT
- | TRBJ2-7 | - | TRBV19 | CASSMTGLEQYF | TGTGCCAGTAGTATGACGGGGTTAGAGCAGTACTTC
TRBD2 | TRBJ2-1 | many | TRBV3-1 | CASSQDGPGTSLHNEQFF | TGTGCCAGCAGCCAAGATGGCCCCGGGACTAGCCTACACAATGAGCAGTTCTTC
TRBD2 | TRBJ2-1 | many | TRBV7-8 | CASSLEGTSAYNEQFF | TGTGCCAGCAGCTTAGAGGGGACTAGCGCCTACAATGAGCAGTTCTTC
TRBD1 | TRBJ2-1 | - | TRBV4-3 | CASSQGQGFYEQFF | TGCGCCAGCAGCCAAGGACAGGGGTTCTACGAGCAGTTCTTC
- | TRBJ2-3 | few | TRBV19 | CASSIISSTDTQYF | TGTGCCAGTAGTATAATATCGTCCACAGATACGCAGTATTTT
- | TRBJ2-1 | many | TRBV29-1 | CSVKRDQFSNEQFF | TGCAGCGTAAAACGGGACCAGTTTTCCAATGAGCAGTTCTTC
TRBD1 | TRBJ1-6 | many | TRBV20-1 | CSARRGDRGNSPLHF | TGCAGTGCCCGGAGAGGGGACAGGGGGAACTCACCCCTCCACTTT
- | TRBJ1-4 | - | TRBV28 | CASRVGGFHEKLFF | TGTGCCAGCAGAGTAGGGGGTTTCCATGAAAAACTGTTTTTT
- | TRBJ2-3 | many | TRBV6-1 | CASSYQGGDTQYF | TGTGCCAGCAGTTACCAGGGCGGAGATACGCAGTATTTT
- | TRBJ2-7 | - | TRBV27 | CASSPGAAISYEQYF | TGTGCCAGCAGCCCAGGGGCGGCGATCTCCTACGAGCAGTACTTC
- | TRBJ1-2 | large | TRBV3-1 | CASSPRTDLYGYTF | TGTGCCAGCAGCCCCAGGACAGATCTCTATGGCTACACCTTC
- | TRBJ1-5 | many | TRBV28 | CASSLWIQGGNNQPQHF | TGTGCCAGCAGTTTATGGATCCAGGGAGGAAACAATCAGCCCCAGCATTTT
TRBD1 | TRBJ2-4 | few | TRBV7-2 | CASGLGQGLAKNIQYF | TGTGCCAGCGGCCTGGGACAGGGGTTAGCCAAAAACATTCAGTACTTC
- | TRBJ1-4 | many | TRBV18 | CASSEFRATNEKLFF | TGTGCCAGCTCCGAATTCAGGGCAACTAATGAAAAACTATTTTTT
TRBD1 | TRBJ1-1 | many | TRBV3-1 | CASSHRDRLEAFF | TGTGCCAGCAGCCACCGGGACAGGCTAGAAGCTTTCTTT
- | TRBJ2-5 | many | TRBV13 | CASSYRGGSQETQYF | TGTGCCAGCAGCTACAGGGGGGGATCCCAAGAGACCCAGTACTTC
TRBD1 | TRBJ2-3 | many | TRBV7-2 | CASSLVGQGTDTQYF | TGTGCCAGCAGCTTAGTTGGACAGGGCACAGATACGCAGTATTTT
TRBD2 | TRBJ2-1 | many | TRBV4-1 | CASSQDRGTSGRAEQFF | TGCGCCAGCAGCCAAGATCGCGGGACTAGCGGGAGGGCTGAGCAGTTCTTC
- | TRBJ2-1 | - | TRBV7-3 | CASSLMDDYNEQFF | TGTGCCAGCAGCTTAATGGACGACTACAATGAGCAGTTCTTC
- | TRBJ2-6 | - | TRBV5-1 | CASSLIKTDFWSGANVLTF | TGCGCCAGCAGCTTGATAAAGACGGATTTCTGGTCTGGGGCCAACGTCCTGACTTTC
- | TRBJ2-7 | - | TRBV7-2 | CASSYSLSPTYEQYF | TGTGCCAGCAGCTATTCACTTTCACCCACCTACGAGCAGTACTTC
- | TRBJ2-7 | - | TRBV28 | CASSHGTDSYEQYF | TGTGCCAGCAGTCACGGGACTGACTCCTACGAGCAGTACTTC
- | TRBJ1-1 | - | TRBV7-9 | CASSAVTGNTEAFF | TGTGCCAGCAGCGCCGTCACAGGAAACACTGAAGCTTTCTTT
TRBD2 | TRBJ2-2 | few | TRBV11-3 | CASSPGLASSHTGELFF | TGTGCCAGCAGCCCGGGACTAGCCTCGTCTCACACCGGGGAGCTGTTTTTT
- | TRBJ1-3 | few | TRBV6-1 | CASTSTLLNTIYF | TGTGCCAGCACTTCAACCCTCCTTAACACCATATATTTT
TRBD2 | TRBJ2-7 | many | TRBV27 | CASSYGGRAYEQYF | TGTGCCAGCAGTTATGGCGGGAGGGCCTACGAGCAGTACTTC
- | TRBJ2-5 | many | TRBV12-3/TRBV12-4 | CASSVKGTQYF | TGTGCCAGCAGTGTCAAGGGGACCCAGTACTTC
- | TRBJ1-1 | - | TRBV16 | CASGQRKGDTEAFF | TGTGCCAGCGGCCAGAGGAAAGGGGACACTGAAGCTTTCTTT
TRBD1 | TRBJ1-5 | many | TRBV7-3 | CASSLEGQPHYQPQHF | TGTGCCAGCAGCTTAGAGGGACAGCCACACTATCAGCCCCAGCATTTT
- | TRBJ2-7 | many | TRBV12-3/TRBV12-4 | CASSLQENYEQYF | TGTGCCAGCAGTTTACAGGAGAACTACGAGCAGTACTTC
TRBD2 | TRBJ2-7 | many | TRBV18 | CASSPPSLADYEQYF | TGTGCCAGCTCACCACCCTCACTAGCGGACTACGAGCAGTACTTC